Below are 20 T cell receptor beta chains sequenced from a single sample in a study of blood T cell repertoires in COVID-19. The repertoire was sequenced with immunoSEQ multiplex PCR; TCRdb's copy has only in-frame clones and lacks some. The repertoire holds 300,000 or so clones, with around 88% as singletons. Sequenced input: peripheral blood. The receptors here all came from a woman aged 25-40 years who had recovered from COVID-19.

This clone was seen more than once but under ten times. V usage is TRBV18 and J usage is TRBJ2-7; 8 bases are shared with TRBD2. There are 14 residues in the CDR3. Trimming removed 3 bases from V and 7 bases from J; junction bases left unmatched: 8. Per the germline V gene, CDR1 is KGHSH and CDR2 is LQKENI. CDR3 DNA sequence: TGTGCCAGCTCACCCCCCGGGGGGGCGGGGGAGCAGTACTTC. It encodes CASSPPGGAGEQYF.

This clone has just a few counts. This chain connects TRBV5-4 to TRBJ1-6; D gene uncertain. The CDR3 loop spans 12 amino acids. V lost 4 bases and J lost 6, with 5 bases in between. Germline V gives CDR1 SGHNT, CDR2 YYREEE (reference sequence). CDR3 region: CASSQANSPLHF. CDR3 nucleotide sequence: TGTGCCAGCAGCCAGGCTAATTCACCCCTCCACTTT. Together with reference TRBV5-4 and TRBJ1-6, the CDR3 gives the full variable domain: ETGVTQSPTHLIKTRGQQVTLRCSSQSGHNTVSWYQQALGQGPQFIFQYYREEENGRGNFPPRFSGLQFPNYSSELNVNALELDDSALYLCASSQANSPLHFGNGTRLTVT.

This chain uses TRBV6-6 with TRBJ1-1, with D possibly TRBD1 on 6 matching bases. The CDR3 spans 14 residues. V was cut by 11 bases and J by 0 bases, with 16 bases left in between. Germline CDR1 reads MNHNY; CDR2 reads SVGAGI (reference sequence). The CDR3 nucleotides are TGTGCCTCCTCGGGGGGCTCGATGAACACTGAAGCTTTCTTT. As protein: CASSGGSMNTEAFF.

The genes are TRBV28 and TRBJ1-2, with 7 bases identical to TRBD1. Germline V gene lookup returns CDR1 MDHEN and CDR2 SYDVKM. The CDR3 consists of 17 residues. The V and J ends lost 2 bases and 0 bases, in that order; junction bases with no gene match: 9. The CDR3 reads CASSLTGAEYANYGYTF. DNA of the CDR3: TGTGCCAGCAGTTTAACAGGGGCTGAATATGCTAACTATGGCTACACCTTC.

Regarding this clone: A much bigger clone sits one base away, suggesting this may be a read error. The J gene is TRBJ1-1, the V gene TRBV12-3 or TRBV12-4; D ambiguous. V shed 1 base and J shed 1 base, with 4 bases lying between them. CDR3 length: 13 amino acids. CDR3 nucleotides: TGTGCCAGCAGTTTAGGACAGAACACTGAAGCTTTCTTT. Protein: CASSLGQNTEAFF.

A word on this clone: The same CDR3 arises from other DNA sequences in this sample as well. The chain is built from TRBV11-2 and TRBJ1-2, with D unresolved. Germline V gene lookup returns CDR1 SGHAT and CDR2 FQNNGV. The CDR3 is made up of 13 amino acids. Deletions cut 6 bases from V and 4 bases from J, with 12 bases between. The CDR3 bases are TGTGCCAGCAGTCTGGGGAGGAGCTATGGCTACACCTTC. This sequence encodes CASSLGRSYGYTF.

This clone has only a few counts. This chain links TRBV28 with TRBJ2-5, with TRBD2 identical over 8 bases. Germline loops: CDR1 MDHEN, CDR2 SYDVKM. This CDR3 has 17 residues. The trim removed 3 bases at V and 5 bases at J, leaving 14 bases unmatched. This CDR3 is CASSFSSGGGLRETQYF. The CDR3 DNA sequence: TGTGCCAGCAGTTTCTCTTCCGGGGGGGGCCTCAGGGAGACCCAGTACTTC.

The genes are TRBV6-5 and TRBJ1-3; D is undetermined. The CDR3 has 13 residues. Trimming pared 5 bases from V and 4 bases from J, leaving 9 bases between. Looked up from germline, CDR1 is MNHEY and CDR2 is SVGAGI. The CDR3 DNA follows: TGTGCCAGCAGTCTGAGAGGAGGAAACACCATATATTTT. It yields the protein CASSLRGGNTIYF.

The V gene is TRBV7-9, the J gene TRBJ2-3; TRBD2 agrees at 11 bases. The length of the CDR3 is 16 residues. Germline CDR1 reads SEHNR; CDR2 reads FQNEAQ (reference sequence). V was clipped by 3 bases and J by 2 bases; unmatched bases: 4. The CDR3 DNA follows: TGTGCCAGCAGCTTGCTAGCGGGGGGTCTCACAGATACGCAGTATTTT. Its protein product is CASSLLAGGLTDTQYF.

This chain uses TRBV7-2 with TRBJ1-2, with D possibly being TRBD1 (6 bases). CDR3 length: 15 amino acids. Germline-derived CDR1 and CDR2 are SGHTA and FQGNSA. V lost 5 bases to trimming and J lost 5 bases, with 18 bases between them. CDR3 DNA: TGTGCCAGCAGCCAAGGGGGGGCCCAAAGGTATGGCTACACCTTC. Translated: CASSQGGAQRYGYTF.

This clone has just one count. V gene TRBV5-6 combines with J gene TRBJ1-4; no clear D. Germline-derived CDR1 and CDR2 are SGHDT and YYEEEE. CDR3 length: 15 amino acids. V was shortened by 4 bases and J by 6 bases, with 16 bases between the two germline ends. CDR3 coding DNA: TGTGCCAGCAGCCGTGAGGCGTCAGCGGATGAAAAACTGTTTTTT. Amino acid sequence: CASSREASADEKLFF.

The rearrangement links TRBV4-3 to TRBJ2-3; 9 bases fit TRBD2. V lost 0 bases to trimming and J lost 4 bases; unmatched junction nucleotides: 8. The CDR3 sequence is 17 residues long. Germline lookup yields CDR1 LGHNA and CDR2 YSLEER. CDR3 residues: CASSQDSRGGYPDTQYF. The CDR3 DNA reads as TGCGCCAGCAGCCAAGATTCGCGGGGGGGATACCCAGATACGCAGTATTTT.

V is TRBV5-1 and J is TRBJ2-1; TRBD2 might be the D (7 bases). V was pared by 7 bases and J by 6 bases, with 14 bases between. The CDR3 has 13 residues. Germline CDR1 reads SGHRS; CDR2 reads YFSETQ. Here the CDR3 reads CASGRGGVNEQFF. As DNA, the CDR3 is TGCGCCAGCGGCCGCGGGGGCGTCAATGAGCAGTTCTTC.

The V and J genes are TRBV30 and TRBJ2-5, with 12 bases aligning to TRBD2. J was trimmed by 3 bases and V by 2 bases; bases with no gene match: 7. CDR1 GTSNPN and CDR2 SVGIG come from the germline V gene (reference sequence). The CDR3 is made up of 16 amino acids. CDR3 nucleotide sequence: TGTGCCTGGAGTTCAGATAGGACTAGCGGGGAAGAGACCCAGTACTTC. It translates to CAWSSDRTSGEETQYF.

V gene TRBV5-1 combines with J gene TRBJ2-3; the D gene is possibly TRBD2 (5 bases). The CDR3 spans 16 residues. Germline CDR1 SGHRS, CDR2 YFSETQ. V was trimmed by 4 bases and J by 0 bases, leaving 15 bases between them. In DNA form, the CDR3 reads TGCGCCAGCAGCCGCGGAGGAGCGGCTAGCACAGATACGCAGTATTTT. The encoded protein is CASSRGGAASTDTQYF.

The rearrangement links TRBV11-2 to TRBJ2-2; D perhaps matches TRBD1 (5 bases). The CDR3 contains 17 residues. With 0 bases removed from V and 4 bases from J, the gap between germline ends came to 15 bases. Germline CDR1 reads SGHAT; CDR2 reads FQNNGV. As DNA, the CDR3 is TGTGCCAGCAGCTTAGATTCTCCCAGGGTGGGCACCGGGGAGCTGTTTTTT. As protein: CASSLDSPRVGTGELFF.

The chain recombines TRBV10-3 with TRBJ2-5, with a possible D match to TRBD1 (6 bases). Germline V gene sequence: CDR1 ENHRY, CDR2 SYGVKD. V was cut by 5 bases and J by 2 bases, with 12 bases left in between. The CDR3 length is 14 residues. CDR3: CAISFTGKQETQYF. CDR3 bases: TGTGCCATCAGTTTTACAGGGAAGCAAGAGACCCAGTACTTC.

The chain links TRBV5-1 to TRBJ1-3; TRBD1 aligns across 8 bases. Germline lookup yields CDR1 SGHRS and CDR2 YFSETQ. J lost 3 bases, V lost 0 bases, and 5 bases had no gene match. CDR3 size: 16 residues. CDR3 nucleotides: TGCGCCAGCAGCTTGGGGACAGGGACGTTTGGAAACACCATATATTTT. Its translation is CASSLGTGTFGNTIYF.

The chain recombines TRBV15 with TRBJ1-5, with 7 bases matching TRBD1. The CDR3 spans 15 residues. Losses at the gene ends were 1 base for V and 6 bases for J; bases not matched to a gene: 6. The germline CDR1 and CDR2 sequences are LNHNV and YYDKDF (reference sequence). CDR3 protein: CATSRGQGVGQPQHF. The CDR3 region has the DNA TGTGCCACCAGCAGAGGTCAGGGGGTCGGTCAGCCCCAGCATTTT.

Comments on this clone: Mismatch with germline at one junction end may stem from a read error. The chain recombines TRBV7-9 with TRBJ1-2; perhaps TRBD1 as D (5 bases). Germline V gives CDR1 SEHNR, CDR2 FQNEAQ (reference sequence). The CDR3 is made up of 14 amino acids. The CDR3 sequence: CASTLLRVNYGYTF. The CDR3 region has the DNA TGTGCCAGCACCTTACTCAGGGTAAACTATGGCTACACCTTC.